These T cell receptor beta chains were read from a single sample in a study of CD8 T cells in Susac syndrome. TCRdb re-called the immunoSEQ multiplex PCR reads with MiXCR, one entry per CDR3 protein. The data hold 200,000 or so distinct CDR3 sequences, with about 95% observed a single time. Sequencing was done on a sample of CD4+ T cells from PBMCs. Source of these receptors: a human donor with multiple sclerosis. CDR3s include the opening cysteine and the closing phenylalanine or tryptophan. The order of the fields is clone size, D gene, V gene, J gene, CDR3 DNA, CDR3 protein. A D gene is named only where the DNA matches it firmly. Rows give clone size only sometimes, using once, few, many, or a class for an expanded clone.

size: NA; D: NA; V: TRBV11-2; J: TRBJ2-1; DNA: TGTGCCAGCAGTGGGTGGCAAGGGAATGAGCAGTTCTTC; CDR3: CASSGWQGNEQFF
size: NA; D: NA; V: TRBV7-9; J: TRBJ1-1; DNA: TGTGCCAGCAGCTTAGCGCTCACTGAAGCTTTCTTT; CDR3: CASSLALTEAFF
size: NA; D: NA; V: TRBV29-1; J: TRBJ2-1; DNA: TGCAGCGTTGTAAAGACGGAGAATGAGCAGTTCTTC; CDR3: CSVVKTENEQFF
size: NA; D: NA; V: TRBV18; J: TRBJ2-6; DNA: TGTGCCAGCTCAAGTGGCACTCACGTCTCTGGGGCCAACGTCCTGACTTTC; CDR3: CASSSGTHVSGANVLTF
size: NA; D: NA; V: TRBV15; J: TRBJ1-3; DNA: TGTGCCACCAGGGCCAGGGTGACTGGAAACACCATATATTTT; CDR3: CATRARVTGNTIYF
size: NA; D: NA; V: TRBV20-1; J: TRBJ2-7; DNA: TGCAGTGCTAATCCCGCCCAAACGAGCACCTACGAGCAGTACTTC; CDR3: CSANPAQTSTYEQYF
size: NA; D: NA; V: TRBV20-1; J: TRBJ2-2; DNA: TGCAGTGCTAGAGAGGGCGGGACCACCGGGGAGCTGTTTTTT; CDR3: CSAREGGTTGELFF
size: NA; D: NA; V: TRBV7-9; J: TRBJ2-7; DNA: TGTGCCAGCAGCTTAGATCCAGGGCCGAACTACGAGCAGTACTTC; CDR3: CASSLDPGPNYEQYF
size: NA; D: TRBD2; V: TRBV11-2; J: TRBJ2-7; DNA: TGTGCCAGCAGCTTCAGGAGGCGGGAGGGAGGGAAGCAGTACTTC; CDR3: CASSFRRREGGKQYF
size: NA; D: NA; V: TRBV12-3/TRBV12-4; J: TRBJ2-5; DNA: TGTGCCAGCAGTTTAACCTTGGGTCGAGGGCCGGATCAAGAGACCCAGTACTTC; CDR3: CASSLTLGRGPDQETQYF
size: NA; D: TRBD1; V: TRBV29-1; J: TRBJ2-4; DNA: TGCAGCGCCCGGACAGGGACGACGGACATTCAGTACTTC; CDR3: CSARTGTTDIQYF
size: once; D: NA; V: TRBV7-9; J: TRBJ2-3; DNA: TGTGCCAGCAGCTTATGGGTCTCCCCAGATACGCAGTATTTT; CDR3: CASSLWVSPDTQYF
size: NA; D: NA; V: TRBV6-5; J: TRBJ1-1; DNA: TGTGCCAGCAGTTACTTCGGACAGTCTTTCTTT; CDR3: CASSYFGQSFF
size: NA; D: TRBD1; V: TRBV12-3/TRBV12-4; J: TRBJ1-2; DNA: TGTGCCAGCAGTTCCGCCGGGACAGGGGTTGGCTACACCTTC; CDR3: CASSSAGTGVGYTF
size: NA; D: TRBD1; V: TRBV5-1; J: TRBJ1-2; DNA: TGCGCCAGCAGCCCGGGACAGGGGCCCGTTAAGGGTGGCTACACCTTC; CDR3: CASSPGQGPVKGGYTF
size: NA; D: NA; V: TRBV20-1; J: TRBJ1-1; DNA: TGCAGTCACCTCAGAGGAAACACTGAAGCTTTCTTT; CDR3: CSHLRGNTEAFF
size: NA; D: NA; V: TRBV7-2; J: TRBJ1-2; DNA: TGTGCCAGCAGCCAGCCCTCGGACCTCGGGGGCTACACCTTC; CDR3: CASSQPSDLGGYTF
size: NA; D: TRBD1; V: TRBV7-2; J: TRBJ2-1; DNA: TGTGCCAGCAGCCCTCGGGACAGGGGGCAACCGTTCTTC; CDR3: CASSPRDRGQPFF
size: NA; D: NA; V: TRBV5-1; J: TRBJ2-1; DNA: TGCGCCAGCAGCCAGGTCCGGGATCTCAGACGTGAGCAGTTCTTC; CDR3: CASSQVRDLRREQFF
size: NA; D: NA; V: TRBV20-1; J: TRBJ2-1; DNA: TGCAGTGCTAGTGGCACGGAGCAGTTCTTC; CDR3: CSASGTEQFF
size: NA; D: NA; V: TRBV20-1; J: TRBJ2-5; DNA: TGCAGTGCTAGAGACAGTGAGACCCAGTACTTC; CDR3: CSARDSETQYF
size: NA; D: NA; V: TRBV24-1; J: TRBJ2-1; DNA: TGTGCCACCAGTGATCCCAAGACCCGACGGGAAGCCTACAATGAGCAGTTCTTC; CDR3: CATSDPKTRREAYNEQFF
size: NA; D: NA; V: TRBV6-5; J: TRBJ1-4; DNA: TGTGCCAGCAGGGAGGGCGACAGGAGCGAACTGTTTTTT; CDR3: CASREGDRSELFF
size: NA; D: NA; V: TRBV20-1; J: TRBJ2-1; DNA: TGCAGTGCTCCCCGACAGTACAATGAGCAGTTCTTC; CDR3: CSAPRQYNEQFF
size: NA; D: NA; V: TRBV24-1; J: TRBJ2-4; DNA: TGTGCCACCAGTTCGGCGTCTTGGGACATTCAGTACTTC; CDR3: CATSSASWDIQYF
size: NA; D: NA; V: TRBV12-3/TRBV12-4; J: TRBJ1-2; DNA: TGTGCCAGCGGAGACCCATACTCCATACCCTATGGCTACACCTTC; CDR3: CASGDPYSIPYGYTF
size: NA; D: TRBD2; V: TRBV20-1; J: TRBJ2-1; DNA: TGCAGTGCTAGGGAGACTAGCGGGTCGTATGGCAATGAGCAGTTCTTC; CDR3: CSARETSGSYGNEQFF
size: NA; D: NA; V: TRBV30; J: TRBJ2-1; DNA: TGTGCCTGGATGTCCCGTAATGAGCAGTTCTTC; CDR3: CAWMSRNEQFF
size: NA; D: NA; V: TRBV2; J: TRBJ2-7; DNA: TGTGCCAGCAGTGATAACGGAAAGGAGCAGTACTTC; CDR3: CASSDNGKEQYF
size: NA; D: TRBD2; V: TRBV20-1; J: TRBJ2-5; DNA: TGCAGTGCTATCCGGACTAGCGGGGGGGCCACGGAGACCCAGTACTTC; CDR3: CSAIRTSGGATETQYF
size: NA; D: TRBD2; V: TRBV4-1; J: TRBJ2-5; DNA: TGCGCCAGCAGCCCACAACTAGCGGGAGCTTATGAGACCCAGTACTTC; CDR3: CASSPQLAGAYETQYF
size: NA; D: NA; V: TRBV23-1; J: TRBJ2-6; DNA: TGCGCCGGCAGGACTACCGGGGCCAACGTCCTGACTTTC; CDR3: CAGRTTGANVLTF
size: NA; D: TRBD1; V: TRBV2; J: TRBJ1-2; DNA: TGTGCCAGCAGTCTCCGGGACAGCAACTATGGCTACACCTTC; CDR3: CASSLRDSNYGYTF
size: NA; D: NA; V: TRBV7-9; J: TRBJ1-2; DNA: TGTGCCAGCAGCCTAACCCCAATCCCTCTGGGCTATGGCTACACCTTC; CDR3: CASSLTPIPLGYGYTF
size: NA; D: TRBD2; V: TRBV11-2; J: TRBJ2-7; DNA: TGTGCCAGCAGCCGGCTTATGAGCGGGGGTCGATACGAGCAGTACTTC; CDR3: CASSRLMSGGRYEQYF
size: NA; D: TRBD2; V: TRBV29-1; J: TRBJ2-3; DNA: TGCAGCGTTGACAGGGAGGGAGAAGCTACGCAGTATTTT; CDR3: CSVDREGEATQYF
size: NA; D: TRBD2; V: TRBV7-9; J: TRBJ2-1; DNA: TGTGCCAGCAGCACCTCTAGCGGGAGTTACGATGAGCAGTTCTTC; CDR3: CASSTSSGSYDEQFF
size: NA; D: NA; V: TRBV30; J: TRBJ1-1; DNA: TGTGCCTGGAGTCTACTGCCCGGGACTGAAGCTTTCTTT; CDR3: CAWSLLPGTEAFF
size: NA; D: TRBD2; V: TRBV20-1; J: TRBJ2-5; DNA: TGCAGTGCTAGCGCGCCTAGCGGGGGCCAAGAGACCCAGTACTTC; CDR3: CSASAPSGGQETQYF
size: NA; D: TRBD2; V: TRBV27; J: TRBJ2-5; DNA: TGTGCCAGCAGTTTATCCCTTCGGGGGGGCCGAGAGACCCAGTACTTC; CDR3: CASSLSLRGGRETQYF
size: NA; D: TRBD2; V: TRBV6-6; J: TRBJ2-4; DNA: TGTGCCAGCACGGGGGGAGCCAAAAACATTCAGTACTTC; CDR3: CASTGGAKNIQYF
size: NA; D: NA; V: TRBV7-3; J: TRBJ2-3; DNA: TGTGCCAGCAGCTTTCCCGGGACTACGCAGTATTTT; CDR3: CASSFPGTTQYF
size: NA; D: NA; V: TRBV18; J: TRBJ1-5; DNA: TGTGCCAGCTCACCGACATCACAACCGAGAAATCAGCCCCAGCATTTT; CDR3: CASSPTSQPRNQPQHF
size: NA; D: NA; V: TRBV24-1; J: TRBJ2-5; DNA: TGTGCCACCCAAGGACGTGGTGTGGAGACCCAGTACTTC; CDR3: CATQGRGVETQYF